This T cell receptor (beta chain) was profiled in a study of OX40 agonist ivuxolimab in advanced cancers. Findings and caveats of the study: Mean expanded clone counts were higher in CD8+ than CD4+ T cells.

This CDR3 is built from 14 residues. Germline CDR1 reads MNHNY; CDR2 reads SVGAGI (reference sequence). Trimming took off 5 bases at V and 10 bases at J, with 20 bases between the two ends. TCRdb's table, derived via immunoSEQ multiplex PCR, lists solely in-frame clones and lacks some. The sample records around 53,000 clones, approximately 87% being singletons. No patient had autoimmune disease or received systemic immunosuppression. In this sample, this clone turned up a few times. The antigen remains undetermined. The clonotype comes from an adult with an advanced solid tumor such as melanoma, head and neck, liver or kidney cancer. This chain connects TRBV6-6 to TRBJ1-1; D not resolved. The sample was CD4+ or CD8+ T cells sorted from blood, taken in a trial of the OX40 agonist ivuxolimab. The CDR3 is CASSQVQSHKGAFF. CDR3 nucleotides: TGTGCCAGCAGTCAGGTACAGAGCCACAAAGGAGCTTTCTTT.